This is a list of T cell receptor beta chains from one sample in a study of T cell repertoires in cytomegalovirus infection. TCRdb ran MiXCR on the reads and lists one entry per CDR3 protein. In the table there are approximately 990,000 distinct CDR3 sequences, around 29% of which are singletons. These TCRs are of unknown antigen specificity. The material sequenced was cultured CD8+ T cells from PBMCs, taken from culture after CMV antigen stimulation. Receptor source: a human donor in good health (CMV status not recorded). Some clones in this sample may be carry-over from other donors' samples. CDR3s include the opening cysteine and the closing phenylalanine or tryptophan. A D gene is named only where the DNA matches it firmly. Clone sizes are given selectively: once, few, many, or a class where the clone is expanded.

TRBJ2-3	.	.	TRBV27	CASSSPRADTQYF	TGTGCCAGCAGCTCCCCTAGAGCAGATACGCAGTATTTT
TRBJ1-1	.	.	TRBV19	CASSIVGAAEAFF	TGTGCCAGTAGTATAGTGGGGGCCGCTGAAGCTTTCTTT
TRBJ2-3	.	.	TRBV20-1	CSAADMASTDTQYF	TGCAGTGCTGCGGACATGGCTAGCACAGATACGCAGTATTTT
TRBJ1-2	TRBD1	few	TRBV12-3/TRBV12-4	CASRRGTVRNTF	TGTGCCAGCAGACGAGGGACAGTAAGGAACACCTTC
TRBJ1-1	.	few	TRBV7-8	CASSLEFSATEAFF	TGTGCCAGCAGCTTAGAGTTTAGTGCCACTGAAGCTTTCTTT
TRBJ2-7	TRBD1	few	TRBV3-1	CASSSTQGYRSYEQYF	TGTGCCAGCAGCTCGACACAGGGGTATAGATCCTACGAGCAGTACTTC
TRBJ2-7	.	.	TRBV20-1	CSVEGPSSYEQYF	TGCAGTGTTGAGGGACCGAGCTCCTACGAGCAGTACTTC
TRBJ2-2	.	few	TRBV9	CASNDNRAGELFF	TGTGCCAGCAACGATAACAGGGCCGGGGAGCTGTTTTTT
TRBJ1-1	TRBD1	many	TRBV12-3/TRBV12-4	CASRENRGLNTEAFF	TGTGCCAGCAGGGAAAACAGGGGGTTGAACACTGAAGCTTTCTTT
TRBJ1-2	TRBD1	.	TRBV7-9	CASSLLDRGNGYTF	TGTGCCAGCAGCCTCCTCGACAGGGGCAATGGCTACACCTTC
TRBJ1-1	.	many	TRBV7-2	CASSLVSGTVNAEAFF	TGTGCCAGCAGCTTAGTGTCCGGGACGGTCAACGCTGAAGCTTTCTTT
TRBJ2-1	.	.	TRBV28	CASSLIAAGGNIYNEQFF	TGTGCCAGCAGTTTAATTGCTGCAGGGGGGAACATATACAATGAGCAGTTCTTC
TRBJ2-7	.	few	TRBV2	CASRGDLYEQYF	TGTGCCAGCAGGGGGGACTTGTACGAGCAGTACTTC
TRBJ1-4	TRBD1	few	TRBV4-3	CASSQPGQSNEKLFF	TGCGCCAGCAGCCAGCCGGGACAGTCCAATGAAAAACTGTTTTTT
TRBJ1-2	.	.	TRBV20-1	CSARDRGTRYGYTF	TGCAGTGCTAGAGATCGCGGGACACGGTATGGCTACACCTTC
TRBJ1-2	TRBD1	.	TRBV7-4	CASSTGGDYGYTF	TGTGCCAGCAGTACAGGGGGCGACTATGGCTACACCTTC
TRBJ2-2	TRBD1	.	TRBV5-1	CASSLAPGQGVMTPGNTGELFF	TGCGCCAGCAGCTTGGCACCGGGACAGGGAGTTATGACACCCGGGAACACCGGGGAGCTGTTTTTT
TRBJ1-2	TRBD1	.	TRBV7-8	CATKDRANYGYTF	TGTGCCACCAAAGACAGGGCTAACTATGGCTACACCTTC
TRBJ2-2	TRBD1	.	TRBV7-8	CASSFDARDRGSRGELFF	TGTGCCAGCAGCTTTGACGCTCGGGACAGGGGATCGAGGGGGGAGCTGTTTTTT
TRBJ1-2	.	.	TRBV28	CATLPARVANYGYTF	TGTGCCACCTTACCCGCCAGGGTAGCTAACTATGGCTACACCTTC
TRBJ2-6	.	.	TRBV6-1	CASSGRVRTYSGANVLTF	TGTGCCAGCAGTGGAAGGGTGCGAACATACTCTGGGGCCAACGTCCTGACTTTC
TRBJ1-5	.	few	TRBV10-2	CASSEGIGNQPQHF	TGCGCCAGCAGTGAAGGGATTGGGAATCAGCCCCAGCATTTT
TRBJ1-1	TRBD1	few	TRBV7-9	CASSLGARGRTNTEAFF	TGTGCCAGCAGCTTAGGGGCCAGGGGGCGTACGAACACTGAAGCTTTCTTT